This T cell receptor beta chain appears in the sequencing data of a study of early T cells in non-severe SARS-CoV-2 infection. The CDR3 spans 12 residues. Germline V gene lookup returns CDR1 MDHEN and CDR2 SYDVKM. The V and J ends lost 10 bases and 1 base respectively, with 7 bases between them. Each single cDNA molecule received a unique molecular identifier. TCRdb recomputed calls from the 5' RACE reads with MiXCR, one row per CDR3 protein. In the table there are about 84,000 distinct CDR3 sequences, 9% to 13% of which are singletons. This clonotype was picked up many times. This chain links TRBV28 with TRBJ2-2; unclear D gene. This sequence originates from an adult who was a healthcare worker with PCR-confirmed SARS-CoV-2 infection or an uninfected control (not recorded which). Material: whole blood. The CDR3 spells CATPGNTGELFF. The CDR3 DNA is TGTGCCACCCCGGGGAACACCGGGGAGCTGTTTTTT.